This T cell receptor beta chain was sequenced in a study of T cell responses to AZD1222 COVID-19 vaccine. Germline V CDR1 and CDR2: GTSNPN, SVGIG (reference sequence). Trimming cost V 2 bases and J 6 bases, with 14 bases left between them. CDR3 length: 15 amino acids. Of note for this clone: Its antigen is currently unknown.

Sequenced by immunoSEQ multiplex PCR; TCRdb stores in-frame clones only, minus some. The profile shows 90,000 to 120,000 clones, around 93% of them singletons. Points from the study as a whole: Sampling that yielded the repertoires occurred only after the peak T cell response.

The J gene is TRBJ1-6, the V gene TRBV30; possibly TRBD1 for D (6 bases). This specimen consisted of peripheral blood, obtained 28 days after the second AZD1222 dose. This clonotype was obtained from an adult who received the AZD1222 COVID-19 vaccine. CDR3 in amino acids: CAWSMGGAGNSPLHF. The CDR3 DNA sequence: TGTGCCTGGAGTATGGGGGGGGCCGGTAATTCACCCCTCCACTTT. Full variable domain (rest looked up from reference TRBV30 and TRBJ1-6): SQTIHQWPATLVQPVGSPLSLECTVEGTSNPNLYWYRQAAGRGLQLLFYSVGIGQISSEVPQNLSASRPQDRQFILSSKKLLLSDSGFYLCAWSMGGAGNSPLHFGNGTRLTVT.